Below, one T cell receptor beta chain is given with its context. V was shortened by 0 bases and J by 2 bases, with 8 bases between the two germline ends. CDR1 is GTSNPN and CDR2 is SVGIG in the germline V gene (reference sequence). The length of the CDR3 is 14 residues. The sample is drawn from a study of OX40 agonist ivuxolimab in advanced cancers. TCRdb's table, derived via immunoSEQ multiplex PCR, lists solely in-frame clones and lacks some. The sample holds more than 65,000 clones, around 90% seen once. The receptor comes from an adult with an advanced solid tumor such as melanoma, head and neck, liver or kidney cancer. The rearrangement uses TRBV30 and TRBJ1-3, with D tentatively TRBD1 (6 bases). The sample in question was CD4+ or CD8+ T cells sorted from blood, obtained in a trial of the OX40 agonist ivuxolimab. The CDR3 protein is CAWSVNRAGNTIYF. DNA of the CDR3: TGTGCCTGGAGTGTAAACAGGGCTGGAAACACCATATATTTT.